The 30 T cell receptor beta chains listed next were all sequenced from one sample in a study of beta chain features in type 1 diabetes. Their cognate antigens are unknown. Since all of the isolated RNA was reverse transcribed, expressed TCRB transcripts were what got sequenced. Profiled with immunoSEQ multiplex PCR; TCRdb holds only in-frame clones, not every one. The table includes about 660,000 clones, roughly an eighth detected once. Regarding the study as a whole: All four CD4+ subsets of Type 1 diabetes patients contained TCRB CDR3s that were moderately but significantly shorter.

The specimen sequenced was naive CD4+ T cells from blood. Receptors were obtained from a man aged 18 to 29 with type 1 diabetes.

This chain joins TRBV11-2 and TRBJ2-1, with no clear D. The ends were cut back, 6 bases at V and 6 bases at J, with 12 bases in the middle. This CDR3 has 13 residues. CDR1 is SGHAT, CDR2 FQNNGV, per germline. The CDR3: CASSSLQPNEQFF. The CDR3, as DNA: TGTGCCAGCAGTTCCTTACAGCCCAATGAGCAGTTCTTC.

J is TRBJ2-7 and V is TRBV5-1; D possibly corresponds to TRBD1 (6 bases). The CDR3 loop spans 14 amino acids. Trimming removed 1 base from V and 0 bases from J, with 8 bases in between. CDR1 and CDR2 from the germline V gene are SGHRS and YFSETQ. The CDR3 loop reads CASSLTGNSYEQYF. In nucleotides, the CDR3 is TGCGCCAGCAGCTTGACAGGGAACTCCTACGAGCAGTACTTC.

The V gene is TRBV29-1, the J gene TRBJ1-1; the match to TRBD1 covers 7 bases. The CDR3 loop spans 14 amino acids. Germline V gene sequence: CDR1 SQVTM, CDR2 ANQGSEA. The trim removed 7 bases at V and 2 bases at J, leaving 10 bases unmatched. The CDR3 is CSGQGGRQNTEAFF. CDR3 nucleotide sequence: TGCAGCGGCCAGGGGGGTCGCCAAAACACTGAAGCTTTCTTT.

The V gene is TRBV28, the J gene TRBJ2-1, with 7 bases lining up with TRBD1. Trimming removed 6 bases from V and 4 bases from J; junction bases left unmatched: 0. The CDR3 is 12 amino acids. Germline V gene sequence: CDR1 MDHEN, CDR2 SYDVKM. CDR3 loop: CASRGQYNEQFF. CDR3 sequence (DNA): TGTGCCAGCAGGGGACAGTACAATGAGCAGTTCTTC.

This clone has only a few counts. This chain links TRBV7-2 with TRBJ2-2, with 12 bases identical to TRBD2. The germline V gene has CDR1 SGHTA and CDR2 FQGNSA. This CDR3 spans 17 amino acids. V trimming: 1 base; J trimming: 4 bases; junction bases outside the gene matches: 4. In nucleotides, the CDR3 is TGTGCCAGCAGCTTAGATGCTAGCGGGAGGGCCACCGGGGAGCTGTTTTTT. It is translated as CASSLDASGRATGELFF.

V usage is TRBV30 and J usage is TRBJ1-2, with D unclear. This CDR3 spans 13 amino acids. CDR1 is GTSNPN and CDR2 is SVGIG in the germline V gene (reference sequence). V was trimmed by 1 base and J by 8 bases, leaving 14 bases between them. Written as DNA, the CDR3 is TGTGCCTGGAGTGGACCGGGCCCCGGAGGCTACACCTTC. This gives the protein CAWSGPGPGGYTF.

This clone appeared a few times. J is TRBJ2-1 and V is TRBV6-1, with D unclear. Trimming stripped 11 bases from V and 2 bases from J, with 10 bases between. Germline CDR1 and CDR2: MNHNS and SASEGT. The CDR3 sequence is 12 residues long. DNA for the CDR3: TGTGCCGTCGGCTTAGCCTACAATGAGCAGTTCTTC. Protein sequence: CAVGLAYNEQFF.

A few counts support this clone. The chain has TRBV9 and TRBJ2-2; TRBD1 aligns across 11 bases. Germline V lookup: CDR1 SGDLS, CDR2 YYNGEE. The CDR3 runs to 16 residues. V shed 3 bases and J 6 bases; nucleotides not matched to a gene: 7. CDR3 protein: CASSERTGGAAGELFF. In nucleotides, the CDR3 is TGTGCCAGCAGCGAACGGACAGGGGGCGCGGCCGGGGAGCTGTTTTTT.

There are a few counts of this clone. The chain joins TRBV5-6 to TRBJ2-5; 7 nucleotides agree with TRBD2. Trimming at V came to 3 bases and at J to 5 bases, leaving 4 bases not matched to a gene. Germline V lookup: CDR1 SGHDT, CDR2 YYEEEE. CDR3 length: 13 amino acids. The DNA for the CDR3 is TGTGCCAGCAGCTCACTAGCGAGGGAGACCCAGTACTTC. Translation: CASSSLARETQYF.

This clone was recorded a few times. V gene TRBV18 combines with J gene TRBJ2-7; D may be TRBD2 (5 bases). Trimming pared 4 bases from V and 5 bases from J, leaving 15 bases between. Germline values: CDR1 KGHSH, CDR2 LQKENI. CDR3 length equals 14 residues. Here the CDR3 reads CASSLLNPRDEQYF. CDR3 DNA sequence: TGTGCCAGCTCACTTCTCAATCCGAGGGACGAGCAGTACTTC.

The rearrangement uses TRBV7-9 and TRBJ2-3; 7 bases map to TRBD2. With V trimmed by 3 bases and J by 7 bases, 13 bases remained unmatched. This CDR3 comprises 16 residues. Germline V lookup: CDR1 SEHNR, CDR2 FQNEAQ (reference sequence). The CDR3 is CASSFQQGRGMHTQYF. The CDR3 DNA reads TGTGCCAGCAGCTTCCAGCAAGGGCGGGGGATGCATACGCAGTATTTT.

The table lists this clone with a few counts. The V gene is TRBV18, the J gene TRBJ2-1; D unclear. The V gene lost 3 bases and the J gene lost 4 bases, with 13 bases spanning the gap. CDR1 and CDR2 (germline): KGHSH, LQKENI. CDR3 length: 15 residues. CDR3 sequence (DNA): TGTGCCAGCTCACCCCAGCGTGGGGAATACAATGAGCAGTTCTTC. It codes for CASSPQRGEYNEQFF.

This clone turned up a few times. The V call is TRBV18, the J call TRBJ2-5; D is possibly TRBD1 (5 bases). V lost 5 bases to trimming and J lost 5 bases, with 15 bases between them. Germline V gives CDR1 KGHSH, CDR2 LQKENI. The CDR3 totals 14 residues. Here the CDR3 DNA reads TGTGCCAGCTCATCTCAGGGTGGGAAGGAGACCCAGTACTTC. This translates into CASSSQGGKETQYF.

The chain combines TRBV25-1 with TRBJ2-2; 8 bases are a match to TRBD1. Germline V lookup: CDR1 MGHDK, CDR2 SYGVNS. The CDR3 runs to 18 residues. V lost 5 bases and J lost 3; bases outside the gene matches: 14. DNA for the CDR3: TGTGCCAGCAGTCCCACCCCGGCACAGGGGGGATACACCGGGGAGCTGTTTTTT. Translated: CASSPTPAQGGYTGELFF.

The chain carries TRBV7-9 and TRBJ2-7, with 7 bases lining up with TRBD1. Trimming removed 4 bases from V and 7 bases from J; junction bases left unmatched: 13. CDR3 size: 15 residues. CDR1 and CDR2 (germline): SEHNR, FQNEAQ (reference sequence). The CDR3 sequence: CASSSSRDRVKEQYF. Here the CDR3 DNA reads TGTGCCAGCAGCTCTTCCCGGGACAGAGTTAAAGAGCAGTACTTC.

The V gene is TRBV2, the J gene TRBJ2-1; weak D call: TRBD1 (5 bases). The CDR3 loop spans 14 amino acids. Deletions cut 3 bases from V and 2 bases from J, with 8 bases between. Germline CDR1 is SNHLY and CDR2 is FYNNEI. The CDR3 loop reads CASSEQGPYNEQFF. In DNA form, the CDR3 reads TGTGCCAGCAGTGAGCAGGGCCCCTACAATGAGCAGTTCTTC.

This chain joins TRBV10-3 and TRBJ2-3; the D is unclear. The CDR3 sequence is 14 residues long. The germline V gene encodes CDR1 ENHRY and CDR2 SYGVKD. V lost 0 bases, J lost 3 bases, and 7 bases lay in between. The CDR3 is CAISESSVTDTQYF. The CDR3 DNA is TGTGCCATCAGTGAGTCGAGTGTTACAGATACGCAGTATTTT.

The rearrangement joins TRBV19 to TRBJ2-7, with TRBD2 matching over 11 bases. V lost 4 bases, J lost 5 bases, and 13 bases stayed unmatched. The CDR3 totals 17 residues. Germline V gene sequence: CDR1 LNHDA, CDR2 SQIVND (reference sequence). The DNA of the CDR3 is TGTGCCAGTAGTAGACCGCCGGCACTAGCGGGAGACCACGAGCAGTACTTC. It specifies CASSRPPALAGDHEQYF.

The genes are TRBV7-6 and TRBJ2-5, with D unclear. Germline V gene sequence: CDR1 SGHVS, CDR2 FNYEAQ. CDR3 length: 17 amino acids. With 0 bases removed from V and 2 bases from J, the gap between germline ends came to 16 bases. CDR3 DNA sequence: TGTGCCAGCAGCTTAGCAATTTGGGGAAGTTTACAAGAGACCCAGTACTTC. Its translation: CASSLAIWGSLQETQYF.

The chain uses TRBV7-2 and TRBJ2-2; D remains unclear. Germline CDR1 is SGHTA and CDR2 is FQGNSA. V dropped 7 bases and J dropped 7 bases, with 13 bases sitting between them. CDR3 length: 13 residues. CDR3 loop: CASTLKTYGELFF. In DNA form, the CDR3 reads TGTGCCAGCACCCTAAAGACCTACGGGGAGCTGTTTTTT. Looking up the rest from reference TRBV7-2 and TRBJ2-2 gives the full variable domain: GAGVSQSPSNKVTEKGKDVELRCDPISGHTALYWYRQSLGQGLEFLIYFQGNSAPDKSGLPSDRFSAERTGGSVSTLTIQRTQQEDSAVYLCASTLKTYGELFFGEGSRLTVL.

The table lists this clone with a few counts. The rearrangement uses TRBV30 and TRBJ1-5; D may be TRBD1 (5 bases). From germline, CDR1 is GTSNPN and CDR2 SVGIG (reference sequence). The V gene lost 2 bases and the J gene lost 4 bases, with 12 bases spanning the gap. This CDR3 region has 14 residues. The CDR3 DNA reads TGTGCCTGGAGTCCTCCGGGGGGGAATCAGCCCCAGCATTTT. The encoded protein is CAWSPPGGNQPQHF.

The chain combines TRBV7-9 with TRBJ2-7; 10 bases fit TRBD2. V shed 5 bases and J 3 bases; nucleotides not matched to a gene: 4. Germline CDR1 and CDR2: SEHNR and FQNEAQ (reference sequence). The CDR3 totals 14 residues. CDR3 DNA: TGTGCCAGCAGCCCGAGCGGGAGGGACTACGAGCAGTACTTC. Its protein product is CASSPSGRDYEQYF.

The chain couples TRBV5-4 to TRBJ2-3; TRBD2 is a possible D gene (5 bases). CDR1 and CDR2 from the germline V gene are SGHNT and YYREEE (reference sequence). The CDR3 has 15 residues. The V gene lost 0 bases and the J gene lost 2 bases, with 10 bases spanning the gap. The CDR3 reads CASSLAGRYTDTQYF. The CDR3 nucleotides are TGTGCCAGCAGCTTGGCGGGGAGATACACAGATACGCAGTATTTT.

CDR3 protein: CASTPKGATDTQYF. The CDR3 coding sequence is TGTGCCAGCACCCCGAAGGGGGCAACAGATACGCAGTATTTT. The chain uses TRBV6-5 and TRBJ2-3, with TRBD1 identical over 7 bases. The length of the CDR3 is 14 residues. Trimming took 7 bases from V and 3 from J; bases not matched to a gene: 7. In germline, CDR1 is MNHEY, CDR2 SVGAGI.

This chain joins TRBV7-9 and TRBJ1-5; possibly TRBD1 for D (6 bases). Per the germline V gene, CDR1 is SEHNR and CDR2 is FQNEAQ (reference sequence). The CDR3 sequence is 14 residues long. The ends were cut back, 4 bases at V and 10 bases at J, with 17 bases in the middle. CDR3 coding DNA: TGTGCCAGCAGCTCAGGGGTTCCGGGTCAACCCCAGCATTTT. Translated: CASSSGVPGQPQHF.

This clone was detected a few times. The J gene is TRBJ1-6, the V gene TRBV7-3; D uncertain. This CDR3 comprises 13 residues. Trimming pared 3 bases from V and 14 bases from J, leaving 14 bases between. Germline values: CDR1 SGHTA, CDR2 FQGTGA. This CDR3 reads CASSFYADSALHF. CDR3 sequence (DNA): TGTGCCAGCAGCTTTTATGCGGATTCGGCCCTCCACTTT.

This clone has a handful of counts. The chain is built from TRBV5-1 and TRBJ2-5, with a tentative D call TRBD1 (5 bases). The CDR3 is 15 residues long. The V and J ends lost 4 bases and 1 base respectively, with 14 bases between them. Germline V lookup: CDR1 SGHRS, CDR2 YFSETQ. The CDR3 DNA reads as TGCGCCAGCAGCCCCTCGACAGCGCGCCAAGAGACCCAGTACTTC. Protein sequence: CASSPSTARQETQYF.

The V gene is TRBV9, the J gene TRBJ2-1; 7 bases are shared with TRBD1. Trimming cost V 3 bases and J 9 bases; bases outside gene matches: 12. Germline V lookup: CDR1 SGDLS, CDR2 YYNGEE. This CDR3 is 15 amino acids long. The CDR3 DNA reads as TGTGCCAGCAGCGCCGCCGGGACAGTCCGACCTGAGCAGTTCTTC. Translated, it gives CASSAAGTVRPEQFF.

The rearrangement joins TRBV28 to TRBJ2-5; 7 bases are a match to TRBD2. Germline values: CDR1 MDHEN, CDR2 SYDVKM. The CDR3 consists of 15 residues. Losses at the gene ends were 4 bases for V and 11 bases for J; bases not matched to a gene: 16. The CDR3 bases are TGTGCCAGCAGTTCGCCCCCGGGGGGTCAAGGCTTGCAGTACTTC. Its protein product is CASSSPPGGQGLQYF.

This sequence joins TRBV7-9 and TRBJ2-2; D gene ambiguous. CDR1 and CDR2 from the germline V gene are SEHNR and FQNEAQ (reference sequence). V was trimmed by 5 bases and J by 6 bases, leaving 13 bases between them. The CDR3 contains 14 residues. The CDR3: CASSLVPVSGELFF. CDR3 DNA sequence: TGTGCCAGCAGCCTAGTGCCGGTCTCCGGGGAGCTGTTTTTT.